These 22 T cell receptor beta chains came from one sample sequenced in a study of T cell repertoires in cytomegalovirus infection. TCRdb itself ran the reads through MiXCR, one entry per CDR3 protein. The sample lists 100,000 to 150,000 distinct CDR3 sequences, approximately 24% seen once, with roughly 33% in the top ten. Their specific antigens are unknown. The sequencing input was PBMCs, sequenced either directly or after in vitro stimulation (not recorded which). All receptors derive from a human donor in good health (CMV status not recorded). Some clones in this sample may be carry-over from other donors' samples.

The genes are TRBV12-5 and TRBJ2-2, with D maybe TRBD1 (6 bases). CDR1 is LGHNT, CDR2 FRNRAP, per germline. V dropped 0 bases and J dropped 4 bases, with 12 bases sitting between them. This CDR3 has 16 amino acids. The CDR3 nucleotides read TGTGCTAGTGGTTTGGTTAGCAACAGGGTCACCGGGGAGCTGTTTTTT. Translated: CASGLVSNRVTGELFF.

This sequence joins TRBV7-9 and TRBJ2-5, with 7 positions matching TRBD1. Per the germline V gene, CDR1 is SEHNR and CDR2 is FQNEAQ (reference sequence). J lost 4 bases, V lost 4 bases, and 12 bases had no gene match. The CDR3 contains 16 residues. The CDR3 bases are TGTGCCAGCAGCTCCTTACGACAGGGAACTCGAGAGACCCAGTACTTC. It is translated as CASSSLRQGTRETQYF.

This clonotype was counted between two and nine times. J is TRBJ2-7 and V is TRBV6-6; 12 positions agree with TRBD2. The length of the CDR3 is 16 residues. Germline CDR1 and CDR2: MNHNY and SVGAGI (reference sequence). Losses at the gene ends were 6 bases for V and 5 bases for J; bases not matched to a gene: 11. The CDR3 sequence: CASRRPLAGGGHEQYF. CDR3 DNA sequence: TGTGCCAGCAGAAGACCTCTAGCGGGAGGGGGCCACGAGCAGTACTTC.

This clonotype was counted many times. The V call is TRBV7-9, the J call TRBJ2-2; possible D gene TRBD2, 6 bases. The germline gives CDR1 SEHNR, CDR2 FQNEAQ (reference sequence). The CDR3 is 12 residues long. V gave up 10 bases and J gave up 6 bases, with 12 bases separating them. The CDR3 DNA follows: TGTGCCATCCCCACGGGGGCCGGGGAGCTGTTTTTT. Translating it yields CAIPTGAGELFF.

This clonotype was recorded many times. The gene calls are TRBV19 and TRBJ2-2; TRBD2 is a possible D gene (6 bases). The CDR3 spans 14 residues. Germline CDR1 and CDR2: LNHDA and SQIVND (reference sequence). V was cut by 5 bases and J by 6 bases, with 13 bases left in between. This chain's CDR3 is CASSVTSMAGELFF. The CDR3 nucleotides read TGTGCCAGTAGTGTTACTAGCATGGCCGGGGAGCTGTTTTTT. The full variable domain, in which reference TRBV19 and TRBJ2-2 provide the parts outside the CDR3, is DGGITQSPKYLFRKEGQNVTLSCEQNLNHDAMYWYRQDPGQGLRLIYYSQIVNDFQKGDIAEGYSVSREKKESFPLTVTSAQKNPTAFYLCASSVTSMAGELFFGEGSRLTVL.

This clonotype was recorded at least ten times. This chain uses TRBV7-9 with TRBJ2-5; no definite D call. From germline, CDR1 is SEHNR and CDR2 FQNEAQ (reference sequence). This CDR3 region has 13 residues. V lost 5 bases and J 3 bases, leaving 10 bases between the germline ends. The CDR3 spells CASSPVAEETQYF. CDR3 in DNA: TGTGCCAGCAGCCCAGTGGCGGAAGAGACCCAGTACTTC.

This clonotype was seen only once. The rearrangement links TRBV6-2 or TRBV6-3 to TRBJ2-3; D is uncertain. Germline loops: CDR1 MNHEY, CDR2 SVGEGT. Trimming pared 2 bases from V and 4 bases from J, leaving 4 bases between. This CDR3 is built from 12 residues. The DNA of the CDR3 is TGTGCCAGCAGTTACACTCCAGATACGCAGTATTTT. Translated: CASSYTPDTQYF.

This clonotype has a handful of counts. The chain carries TRBV2 and TRBJ1-1; 7 bases match TRBD1. CDR1 is SNHLY and CDR2 is FYNNEI in the germline V gene. The CDR3 length is 14 residues. V gave up 2 bases and J gave up 10 bases; unmatched junction bases: 10. The CDR3 is CASSELTGDDVAFF. CDR3 in DNA: TGTGCCAGCAGTGAACTTACAGGGGATGATGTAGCTTTCTTT.

The rearrangement joins TRBV5-1 to TRBJ1-1, with 7 nucleotides matching TRBD1. The CDR3 is 17 residues long. The trim removed 1 base at V and 0 bases at J, leaving 9 bases unmatched. CDR1 and CDR2 from the germline V gene are SGHRS and YFSETQ. CDR3 loop: CASSLNWDGTVNTEAFF. The CDR3 DNA sequence: TGCGCCAGCAGCTTGAATTGGGACGGGACAGTGAACACTGAAGCTTTCTTT.

The chain joins TRBV7-6 to TRBJ2-3, with 8 bases that match TRBD2. This CDR3 contains 16 residues. The germline CDR1 and CDR2 sequences are SGHVS and FNYEAQ. The V gene end was trimmed by 2 bases and the J gene end by 0 bases; junction bases not matched to a gene: 4. The chain's CDR3 is CASSLSASGSTDTQYF. DNA of the CDR3: TGTGCCAGCAGCTTATCGGCTAGCGGGAGCACAGATACGCAGTATTTT.

This clonotype was counted only a few times. In DNA form, the CDR3 reads TGCAGTGCTAGTGACAGGGTCGCAGATACGCAGTATTTT. This sequence encodes CSASDRVADTQYF. The chain employs TRBV20-1 and TRBJ2-3; 7 bases are a match to TRBD1. The germline gives CDR1 DFQATT, CDR2 SNEGSKA (reference sequence). The V and J ends lost 3 bases and 4 bases, in that order; junction bases with no gene match: 4. The CDR3 consists of 13 residues.

This clonotype was observed once. V usage is TRBV20-1 and J usage is TRBJ1-1; 10 bases match TRBD1. In germline, CDR1 is DFQATT, CDR2 SNEGSKA (reference sequence). V lost 5 bases, J lost 1 base, and 4 bases stayed unmatched. This CDR3 has 14 amino acids. This CDR3 is CSARQGAENTEAFF. CDR3 nucleotide sequence: TGCAGTGCTCGACAGGGGGCCGAGAACACTGAAGCTTTCTTT.

This chain connects TRBV4-1 to TRBJ2-2; no reliable D call. The germline V and J ends were trimmed by 4 bases and 4 bases, with 10 bases remaining between them. This CDR3 comprises 14 residues. Germline CDR1 and CDR2: MGHRA and YSYEKL. Written as DNA, the CDR3 is TGCGCCAGCAGCCCACTGGGCGTCACCGGGGAGCTGTTTTTT. Its translation: CASSPLGVTGELFF.

This clonotype was seen a handful of times. This sequence joins TRBV7-8 and TRBJ2-2, with 7 bases matching TRBD2. CDR1 is SGHVS, CDR2 FQNEAQ, per germline. The V gene end was trimmed by 1 base and the J gene end by 5 bases; junction bases not matched to a gene: 1. The CDR3 consists of 14 residues. Here the CDR3 reads CASSLGGGTGELFF. Here the CDR3 DNA reads TGTGCCAGCAGCTTAGGGGGGGGGACCGGGGAGCTGTTTTTT.

This clonotype came up a few times. This chain uses TRBV12-3 or TRBV12-4 with TRBJ2-1; D is ambiguous. The CDR3 contains 12 residues. The V end lost 2 bases, the J end lost 6 bases, and 5 bases lay between the germline ends. In DNA form, the CDR3 reads TGTGCCAGCAGTTTAAATCCCAATGAGCAGTTCTTC. This encodes CASSLNPNEQFF.

This clonotype was counted at least ten times. The rearrangement links TRBV11-2 to TRBJ2-5, with 13 bases identical to TRBD2. Losses at the gene ends were 5 bases for V and 3 bases for J; bases not matched to a gene: 3. Germline V gives CDR1 SGHAT, CDR2 FQNNGV. The CDR3 runs to 15 residues. CDR3 coding DNA: TGTGCCAGCAGCGAAGGACTAGCGGGAGAAGAGACCCAGTACTTC. Translation: CASSEGLAGEETQYF. Variable domain in full (rest from reference TRBV11-2 and TRBJ2-5): EAGVAQSPRYKIIEKRQSVAFWCNPISGHATLYWYQQILGQGPKLLIQFQNNGVVDDSQLPKDRFSAERLKGVDSTLKIQPAKLEDSAVYLCASSEGLAGEETQYFGPGTRLLVL.

In this sample, this clonotype turned up a few times. The chain links TRBV27 to TRBJ1-1, with unresolved D. Germline lookup yields CDR1 MNHEY and CDR2 SMNVEV (reference sequence). This CDR3 spans 15 amino acids. V was shortened by 5 bases and J by 1 base, with 14 bases between the two germline ends. CDR3 loop: CASSPHHGKNTEAFF. The CDR3, as DNA: TGTGCCAGCAGTCCCCATCACGGGAAGAACACTGAAGCTTTCTTT.

This clonotype occurred a few times. The chain has TRBV20-1 and TRBJ2-1; TRBD2 might be the D (6 bases). CDR1 and CDR2 from the germline V gene are DFQATT and SNEGSKA (reference sequence). The CDR3 spans 15 residues. V gave up 0 bases and J gave up 3 bases, with 12 bases separating them. In nucleotides, the CDR3 is TGCAGTGCTAGAGAGGGGAGGTACGTCTACAATGAGCAGTTCTTC. This encodes CSAREGRYVYNEQFF.

In its sample, this clonotype was seen a few times. The rearrangement uses TRBV6-2 or TRBV6-3 and TRBJ2-3, with 8 bases aligning to TRBD2. Germline CDR1 and CDR2: MNHEY and SVGEGT. The CDR3 loop spans 20 amino acids. The J segment lost 4 bases and the V segment lost 2 bases, leaving 20 bases of the junction unmatched. The DNA of the CDR3 is TGTGCCAGCAGTTACCGAACTCGACTAGCGCCCACCAGGGGACCAGATACGCAGTATTTT. Protein product: CASSYRTRLAPTRGPDTQYF.

The rearrangement links TRBV12-3 or TRBV12-4 to TRBJ2-7; the match to TRBD1 covers 7 bases. J gave up 3 bases and V 5 bases, and 13 bases lay outside the gene matches. This CDR3 is 16 amino acids long. As DNA, the CDR3 is TGTGCCAGCAGTACCCGAGGCCGGGACAGAGACTACGAGCAGTACTTC. This gives the protein CASSTRGRDRDYEQYF.

This chain joins TRBV19 and TRBJ2-1, with D possibly TRBD2 on 5 matching bases. Germline CDR1 reads LNHDA; CDR2 reads SQIVND (reference sequence). The length of the CDR3 is 14 residues. V was pared by 3 bases and J by 6 bases, with 12 bases between. The CDR3 reads CASSMGSQFNEQFF. The CDR3 DNA follows: TGTGCCAGTAGTATGGGGAGTCAATTCAATGAGCAGTTCTTC.

The rearrangement joins TRBV7-9 to TRBJ2-1, with D tentatively TRBD2 (6 bases). The CDR3 loop spans 15 amino acids. V was trimmed by 7 bases and J by 7 bases, leaving 20 bases between them. CDR1 and CDR2 from the germline V gene are SEHNR and FQNEAQ (reference sequence). CDR3 region: CASIKVEGGKNEQFF. The CDR3 DNA reads TGTGCCAGCATCAAGGTGGAGGGAGGTAAAAATGAGCAGTTCTTC.